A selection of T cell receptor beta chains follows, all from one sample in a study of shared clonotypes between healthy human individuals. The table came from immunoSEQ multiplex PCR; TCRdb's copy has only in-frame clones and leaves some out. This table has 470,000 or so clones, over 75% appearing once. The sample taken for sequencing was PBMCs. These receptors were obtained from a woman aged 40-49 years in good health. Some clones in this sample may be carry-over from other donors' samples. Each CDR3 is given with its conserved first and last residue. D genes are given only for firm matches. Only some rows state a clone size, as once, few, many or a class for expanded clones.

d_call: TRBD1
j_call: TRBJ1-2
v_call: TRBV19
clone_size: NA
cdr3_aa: CASSTGQGKTF
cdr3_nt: TGTGCCAGTAGTACAGGACAGGGGAAAACCTTC

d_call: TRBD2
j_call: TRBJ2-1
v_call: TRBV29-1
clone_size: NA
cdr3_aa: CSVSAGGEQFF
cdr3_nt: TGCAGCGTGAGTGCCGGGGGGGAGCAGTTCTTC

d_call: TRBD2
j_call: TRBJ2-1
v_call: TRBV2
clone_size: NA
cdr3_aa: CASSRTSEQFF
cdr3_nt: TGTGCCAGCAGTAGGACTAGTGAGCAGTTCTTC

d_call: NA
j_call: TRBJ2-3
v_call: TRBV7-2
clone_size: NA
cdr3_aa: CASSLAGGPRDTQYF
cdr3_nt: TGTGCCAGCAGCTTAGCGGGAGGCCCCCGGGATACGCAGTATTTT

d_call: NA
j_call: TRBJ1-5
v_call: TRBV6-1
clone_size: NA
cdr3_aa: CASRGLGQPQHF
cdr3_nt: TGTGCCAGCAGGGGGTTAGGACAGCCCCAGCATTTT

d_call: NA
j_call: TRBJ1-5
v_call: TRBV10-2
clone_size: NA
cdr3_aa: CASSEWGIDQPQHF
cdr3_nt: TGCGCCAGCAGTGAATGGGGGATAGATCAGCCCCAGCATTTT

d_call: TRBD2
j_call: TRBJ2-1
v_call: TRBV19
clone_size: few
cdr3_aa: CATLLAGEHNEQFF
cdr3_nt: TGTGCCACTCTACTAGCGGGAGAACACAATGAGCAGTTCTTC

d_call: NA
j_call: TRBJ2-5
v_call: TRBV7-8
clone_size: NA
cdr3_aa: CASSLFSGNQETQYF
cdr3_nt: TGTGCCAGCAGCTTATTCAGCGGCAACCAAGAGACCCAGTACTTC

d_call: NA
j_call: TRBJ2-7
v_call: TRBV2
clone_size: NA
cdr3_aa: CASSENRVGPGEQYF
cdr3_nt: TGTGCCAGCAGTGAAAACAGGGTGGGCCCTGGCGAGCAGTACTTC

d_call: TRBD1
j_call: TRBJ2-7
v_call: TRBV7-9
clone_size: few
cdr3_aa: CASSLTGVGEQYF
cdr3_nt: TGTGCCAGCAGCTTGACAGGGGTGGGGGAGCAGTACTTC

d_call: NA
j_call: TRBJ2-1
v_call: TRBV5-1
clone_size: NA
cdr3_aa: CASSLVGQAYNEQFF
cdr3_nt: TGCGCCAGCAGCTTGGTGGGGCAGGCCTACAATGAGCAGTTCTTC

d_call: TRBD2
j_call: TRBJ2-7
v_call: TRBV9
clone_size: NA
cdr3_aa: CASSSGRGYEQYF
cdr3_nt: TGTGCCAGTTCCAGCGGGAGGGGCTACGAGCAGTACTTC

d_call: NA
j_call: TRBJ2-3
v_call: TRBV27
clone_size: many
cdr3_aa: CASSQDLGGADTQYF
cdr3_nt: TGTGCCAGCAGTCAAGATCTAGGAGGAGCAGATACGCAGTATTTT

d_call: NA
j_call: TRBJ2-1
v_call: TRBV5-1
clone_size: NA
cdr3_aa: CASSLDRANEQFF
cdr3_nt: TGCGCCAGCAGCTTGGATCGGGCAAATGAGCAGTTCTTC

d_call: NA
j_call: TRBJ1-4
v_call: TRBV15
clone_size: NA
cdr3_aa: CATSRDPRNEKLFF
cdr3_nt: TGTGCCACCAGCAGAGATCCGCGGAATGAAAAACTGTTTTTT

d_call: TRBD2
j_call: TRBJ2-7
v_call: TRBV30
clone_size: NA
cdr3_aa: CAWSVRLQWRESSSYEQYF
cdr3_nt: TGTGCCTGGAGTGTACGCCTCCAGTGGCGGGAGAGCTCCTCCTACGAGCAGTACTTC

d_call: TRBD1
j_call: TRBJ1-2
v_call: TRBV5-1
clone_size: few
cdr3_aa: CASSWGTGSNYGYTF
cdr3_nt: TGCGCCAGCAGCTGGGGGACAGGGTCCAACTATGGCTACACCTTC

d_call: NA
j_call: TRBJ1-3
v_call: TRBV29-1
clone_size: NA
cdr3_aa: CSVETRESGNTIYF
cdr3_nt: TGCAGCGTTGAAACCAGAGAATCTGGAAACACCATATATTTT

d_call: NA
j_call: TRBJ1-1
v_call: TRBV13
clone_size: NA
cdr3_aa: CASSLGRRWAFF
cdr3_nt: TGTGCCAGCAGCTTGGGCCGCCGGTGGGCTTTCTTT

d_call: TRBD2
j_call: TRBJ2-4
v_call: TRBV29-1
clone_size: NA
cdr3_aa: CSTWREDKNIQYF
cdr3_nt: TGCAGTACGTGGCGGGAGGACAAAAACATTCAGTACTTC

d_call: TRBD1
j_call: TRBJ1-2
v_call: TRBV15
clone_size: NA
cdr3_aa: CATSRDPQGGSYGYTF
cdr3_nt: TGTGCCACCAGCAGAGATCCCCAGGGGGGGTCCTATGGCTACACCTTC

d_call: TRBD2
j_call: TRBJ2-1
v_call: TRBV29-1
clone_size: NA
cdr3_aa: CSGTSGYNEQFF
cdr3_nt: TGCAGCGGAACTAGCGGGTACAATGAGCAGTTCTTC

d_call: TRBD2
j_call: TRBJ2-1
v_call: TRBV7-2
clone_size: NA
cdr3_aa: CASSLAGLGPNNEQFF
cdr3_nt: TGTGCCAGCAGCTTAGCCGGACTAGGCCCAAACAATGAGCAGTTCTTC

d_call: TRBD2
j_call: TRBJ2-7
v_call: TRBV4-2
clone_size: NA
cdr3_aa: CASSQDLPAGLYEQYF
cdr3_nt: TGTGCCAGCAGCCAAGATCTCCCAGCGGGGCTATACGAGCAGTACTTC

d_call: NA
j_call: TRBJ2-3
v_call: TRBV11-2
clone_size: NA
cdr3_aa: CASSLPSTDTQYF
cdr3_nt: TGTGCCAGCAGCCTACCTAGCACAGATACGCAGTATTTT

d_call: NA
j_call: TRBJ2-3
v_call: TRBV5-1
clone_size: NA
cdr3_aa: CASSLRGSGSTDTQYF
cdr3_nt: TGCGCCAGCAGCTTGAGGGGGAGCGGGAGCACAGATACGCAGTATTTT

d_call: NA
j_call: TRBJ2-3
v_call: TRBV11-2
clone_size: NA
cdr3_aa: CASSTGLGDTQYF
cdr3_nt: TGTGCCAGCAGCACAGGGCTCGGAGATACGCAGTATTTT

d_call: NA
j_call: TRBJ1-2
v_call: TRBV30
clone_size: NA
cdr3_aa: CAGRAPPSTMYDGYTF
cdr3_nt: TGTGCCGGTCGGGCACCCCCGTCCACGATGTACGATGGCTACACCTTC

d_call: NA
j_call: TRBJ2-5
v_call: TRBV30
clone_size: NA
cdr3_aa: CARGTFGSGRETQYF
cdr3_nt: TGTGCCCGAGGGACCTTCGGGAGTGGTCGGGAGACCCAGTACTTC

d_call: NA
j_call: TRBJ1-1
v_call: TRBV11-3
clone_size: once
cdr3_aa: CASSFQGNTEAFF
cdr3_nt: TGTGCCAGCAGCTTCCAGGGGAACACTGAGGCTTTCTTT

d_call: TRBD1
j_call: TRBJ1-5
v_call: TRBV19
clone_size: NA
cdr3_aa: CASKDRGHQPQHF
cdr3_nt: TGTGCCAGTAAGGACAGGGGCCATCAGCCCCAGCATTTT

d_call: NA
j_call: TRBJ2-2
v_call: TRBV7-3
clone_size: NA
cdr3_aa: CASSEKGGTNTGELFF
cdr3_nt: TGTGCCAGCAGCGAAAAGGGGGGTACGAACACCGGGGAGCTGTTTTTT

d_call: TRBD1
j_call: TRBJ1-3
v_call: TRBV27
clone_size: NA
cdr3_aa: CASPGQGAGGNTIYF
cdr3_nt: TGTGCCAGCCCCGGACAGGGGGCAGGTGGAAACACCATATATTTT

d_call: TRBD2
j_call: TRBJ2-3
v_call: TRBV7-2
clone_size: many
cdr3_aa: CASSFGGSSNTQYF
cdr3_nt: TGTGCCAGCAGCTTTGGCGGGAGTTCCAATACGCAGTATTTT

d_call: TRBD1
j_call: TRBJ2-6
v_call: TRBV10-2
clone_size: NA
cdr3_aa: CASRRTGPSGANVLTF
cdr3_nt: TGCGCCAGCAGACGGACAGGTCCCTCTGGGGCCAACGTCCTGACTTTC

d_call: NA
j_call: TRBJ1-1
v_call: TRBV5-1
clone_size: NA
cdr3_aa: CASGEPNTEAFF
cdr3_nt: TGCGCCAGCGGGGAGCCGAACACTGAAGCTTTCTTT

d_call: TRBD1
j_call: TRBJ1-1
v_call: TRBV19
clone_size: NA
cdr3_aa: CASSPMWDRGQPEAFF
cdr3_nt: TGTGCCAGTAGTCCGATGTGGGACAGGGGCCAACCTGAAGCTTTCTTT

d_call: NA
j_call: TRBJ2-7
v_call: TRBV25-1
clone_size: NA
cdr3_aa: CASSDPIGQSRYEQYF
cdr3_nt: TGTGCCAGCAGTGATCCTATAGGACAGAGCCGCTACGAGCAGTACTTC

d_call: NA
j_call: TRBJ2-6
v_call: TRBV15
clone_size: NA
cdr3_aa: CATSRDSQGPGANVLTF
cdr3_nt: TGTGCCACCAGCAGAGATTCGCAGGGCCCCGGGGCCAACGTCCTGACTTTC

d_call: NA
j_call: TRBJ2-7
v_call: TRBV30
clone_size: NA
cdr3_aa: CAWSPLLGGEQYF
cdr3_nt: TGTGCCTGGAGTCCCTTACTAGGAGGCGAGCAGTACTTC

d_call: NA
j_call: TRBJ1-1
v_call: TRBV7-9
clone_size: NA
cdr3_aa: CASSLIGDTEAFF
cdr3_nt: TGTGCCAGCAGCTTGATTGGGGACACTGAAGCTTTCTTT

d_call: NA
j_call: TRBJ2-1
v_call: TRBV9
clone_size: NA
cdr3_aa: CASSVGNQNEQFF
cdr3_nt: TGTGCCAGCAGCGTCGGTAATCAAAATGAGCAGTTCTTC

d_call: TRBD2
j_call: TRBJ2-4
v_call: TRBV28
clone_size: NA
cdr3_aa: CASSLVGLARAKNIQYF
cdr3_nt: TGTGCCAGCAGTTTGGTAGGACTAGCGCGAGCCAAAAACATTCAGTACTTC

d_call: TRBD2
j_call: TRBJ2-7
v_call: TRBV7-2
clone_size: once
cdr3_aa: CASSFRLAGSYEQYF
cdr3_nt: TGTGCCAGCAGCTTCCGACTAGCGGGTTCCTACGAGCAGTACTTC

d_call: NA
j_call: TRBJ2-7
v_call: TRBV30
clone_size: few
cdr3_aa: CAWSDSRYEQYF
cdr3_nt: TGTGCCTGGTCCGATTCCCGCTACGAGCAGTACTTC

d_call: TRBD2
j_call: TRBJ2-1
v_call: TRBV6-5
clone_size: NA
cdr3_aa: CASSSMAGDEQFF
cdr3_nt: TGTGCCAGCAGTAGTATGGCGGGAGATGAGCAGTTCTTC

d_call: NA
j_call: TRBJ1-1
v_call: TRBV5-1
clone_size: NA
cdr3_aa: CASSSQVSNTEAFF
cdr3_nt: TGCGCCAGCAGCAGTCAGGTATCGAACACTGAAGCTTTCTTT

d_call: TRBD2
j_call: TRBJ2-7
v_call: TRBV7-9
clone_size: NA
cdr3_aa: CASSFGLAGGYEQYF
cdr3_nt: TGTGCCAGCAGCTTTGGCCTAGCGGGAGGGTACGAGCAGTACTTC

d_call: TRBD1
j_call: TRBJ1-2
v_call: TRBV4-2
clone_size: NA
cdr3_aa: CASSPGGGVYGYTF
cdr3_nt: TGTGCCAGCAGCCCTGGAGGGGGCGTCTATGGCTACACCTTC

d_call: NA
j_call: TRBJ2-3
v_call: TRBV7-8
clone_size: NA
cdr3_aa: CASSLAQVGSDTQYF
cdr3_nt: TGTGCCAGCAGCTTAGCCCAGGTTGGGTCAGATACGCAGTATTTT